This TCR beta chain was recorded in a study of glioma-infiltrating T cells. Study-wide points: Gliomas, especially low-grade, showed above-expected tissue-blood divergence; non-neoplastic patients showed below. Tissue and blood shared very few CDR3 sequences.

Amplification of TCR alpha and beta CDR3 regions from RNA used iRepertoire nested multiplex PCR. Input was roughly 85-450 ng of tissue mRNA or PBMC total RNA. TCRdb independently ran MiXCR on the multiplex PCR reads; one entry per CDR3 protein. The table shows 84,000 or so distinct CDR3 sequences, with 23% occurring only once. The V gene's germline CDR1 is LGHNT and CDR2 FRNRAP. This CDR3 is built from 14 residues. V lost 5 bases, J lost 5 bases, and 3 bases stayed unmatched. This clonotype occurred many times. No antigen is known for it. This chain joins TRBV12-5 and TRBJ1-5, with 10 bases fitting TRBD1. Sequencing was carried out using glioma tissue, nonneoplastic brain tissue, or PBMCs (not recorded which). The sequence came from a human donor with low-grade glioma or glioblastoma, undergoing nonglioma brain surgery, or in good health (not recorded which). The chain's CDR3 is CASGKGQGDQPQHF. In DNA, the CDR3 is TGTGCTAGTGGTAAAGGACAGGGGGATCAGCCCCAGCATTTT.